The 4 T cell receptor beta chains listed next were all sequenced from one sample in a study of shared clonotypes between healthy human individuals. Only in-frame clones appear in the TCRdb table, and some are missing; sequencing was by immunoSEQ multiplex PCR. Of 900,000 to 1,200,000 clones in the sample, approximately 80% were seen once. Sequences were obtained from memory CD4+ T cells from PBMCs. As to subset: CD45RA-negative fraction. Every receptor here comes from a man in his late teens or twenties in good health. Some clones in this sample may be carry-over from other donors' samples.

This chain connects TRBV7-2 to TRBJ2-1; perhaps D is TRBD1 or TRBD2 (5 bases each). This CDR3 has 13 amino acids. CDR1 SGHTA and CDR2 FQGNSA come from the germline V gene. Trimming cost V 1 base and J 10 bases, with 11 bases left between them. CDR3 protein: CASSLGPWGEQFF. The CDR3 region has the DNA TGTGCCAGCAGCTTAGGGCCATGGGGGGAGCAGTTCTTC.

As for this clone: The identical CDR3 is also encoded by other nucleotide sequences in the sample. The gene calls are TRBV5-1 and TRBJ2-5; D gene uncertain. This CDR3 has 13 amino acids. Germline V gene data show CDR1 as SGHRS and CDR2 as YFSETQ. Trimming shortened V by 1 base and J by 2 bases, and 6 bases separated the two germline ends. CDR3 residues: CASSLTPQETQYF. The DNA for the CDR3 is TGCGCCAGCAGCTTGACCCCGCAAGAGACCCAGTACTTC.

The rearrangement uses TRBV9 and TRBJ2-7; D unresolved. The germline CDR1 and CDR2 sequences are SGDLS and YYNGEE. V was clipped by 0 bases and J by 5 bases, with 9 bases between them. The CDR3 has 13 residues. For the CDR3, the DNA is TGTGCCAGCAGCGTAGGTCAGGACCACGAGCAGTACTTC. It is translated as CASSVGQDHEQYF.

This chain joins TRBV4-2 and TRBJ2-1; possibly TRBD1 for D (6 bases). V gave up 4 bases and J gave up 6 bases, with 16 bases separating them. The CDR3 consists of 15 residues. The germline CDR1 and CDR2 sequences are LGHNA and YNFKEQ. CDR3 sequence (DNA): TGTGCCAGCAGCCGCCCCGGGACACCAATCAATGAGCAGTTCTTC. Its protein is CASSRPGTPINEQFF.